The 7 T cell receptor beta chains given below trace back to one sample, sequenced in a study of a mutant IDH1 vaccine in newly diagnosed glioma. The method was immunoSEQ multiplex PCR; TCRdb's version includes in-frame clones alone and lacks a portion of them. The table lists roughly 32,000 clones, around nine tenths of them singletons, with under 2.5% in the top ten. The time point is: week 47, end of study. Vaccination used 300 ug of mutant IDH1 20-mer peptide per dose, with topical imiquimod. Their antigens are not known. This specimen consisted of PBMCs, obtained from a glioma patient whose treatment included an IDH1 peptide vaccine. These receptor sequences come from a man in his forties or fifties with glioma.

This chain joins TRBV9 and TRBJ2-2, with 8 nucleotides matching TRBD1. This CDR3 comprises 16 residues. CDR1 and CDR2 (germline): SGDLS, YYNGEE. Trimming at V came to 4 bases and at J to 4 bases, leaving 9 bases not matched to a gene. The CDR3 region is CASSLRQGAGTGELFF. CDR3 in DNA: TGTGCCAGCAGCCTTCGTCAGGGGGCTGGCACCGGGGAGCTGTTTTTT.

The chain couples TRBV27 to TRBJ2-2; the D is unclear. The germline V gene has CDR1 MNHEY and CDR2 SMNVEV (reference sequence). The CDR3 is 12 residues long. V shed 5 bases and J shed 8 bases, with 9 bases lying between them. CDR3 DNA sequence: TGTGCCAGCAGTATACGAGCTGGGGAGCTGTTTTTT. This sequence encodes CASSIRAGELFF.

This rearrangement joins TRBV27 to TRBJ1-1; D possibly corresponds to TRBD1 (5 bases). Germline assignment: CDR1 MNHEY and CDR2 SMNVEV (reference sequence). CDR3 size: 14 residues. V was shortened by 1 base and J by 8 bases, with 14 bases between the two germline ends. The CDR3 DNA sequence: TGTGCCAGCAGTTTATGGGGACCCTCGAGCGAAGCTTTCTTT. Translated: CASSLWGPSSEAFF.

This sequence joins TRBV5-4 and TRBJ1-5; D remains ambiguous. Germline V gene data show CDR1 as SGHNT and CDR2 as YYREEE (reference sequence). The CDR3 is 14 amino acids. Trimming cost V 2 bases and J 3 bases, with 9 bases left between them. As DNA, the CDR3 is TGTGCCAGCAGCTTAGCGGGTACCAATCAGCCCCAGCATTTT. Its protein product is CASSLAGTNQPQHF.

The genes are TRBV7-2 and TRBJ2-7, with D possibly matching TRBD1 (5 bases). This CDR3 contains 15 residues. V was clipped by 1 base and J by 1 base, with 11 bases between them. The germline V gene encodes CDR1 SGHTA and CDR2 FQGNSA. CDR3: CASSLEWGWSYEQYF. The CDR3 coding sequence is TGTGCCAGCAGCTTAGAATGGGGCTGGTCCTACGAGCAGTACTTC.

The chain couples TRBV4-1 to TRBJ1-1; a possible D gene is TRBD1 (5 bases). This CDR3 is built from 14 residues. Germline-derived CDR1 and CDR2 are MGHRA and YSYEKL. V was cut by 4 bases and J by 6 bases, with 15 bases left in between. The CDR3 sequence: CASSPRLKGAEAFF. As DNA, the CDR3 is TGCGCCAGCAGCCCAAGACTGAAAGGGGCTGAAGCTTTCTTT.

This chain connects TRBV7-2 to TRBJ2-7, with D possibly matching TRBD1 (5 bases). V lost 6 bases and J 2 bases, leaving 17 bases between the germline ends. There are 15 residues in the CDR3. Germline V gene data show CDR1 as SGHTA and CDR2 as FQGNSA. The CDR3 DNA sequence: TGTGCCAGCAGGCCTCAGGGTGGGTCTACCTACGAGCAGTACTTC. It specifies CASRPQGGSTYEQYF.